Reported below is one TCR beta chain. Its cognate antigen is unknown. The entry originates in a study of cytomegalovirus exposure and HLA in healthy donors. The wider study: The same platform was used for the roughly 120 validation repertoires as for the roughly 660 first-cohort repertoires, as reported in a later analysis.

CDR1 is LGHNA, CDR2 YNFKEQ, per germline. V trimming: 4 bases; J trimming: 3 bases; junction bases outside the gene matches: 13. This CDR3 is 18 amino acids long. Produced via immunoSEQ multiplex PCR; TCRdb's table is partial and in-frame only. The sample yields fewer than 200,000 clones, approximately 86% seen once. Findings and caveats of the study: It was confirmed in vitro that a few of the CMV-associated chains were specific for CMV antigens. Reportedly, cytomegalovirus status was diagnosed with high sensitivity and specificity.

The specimen sequenced was PBMCs. The TCR originated in a woman in her late teens or twenties in good health and CMV-seronegative. V is TRBV4-2 and J is TRBJ2-3, with 10 nucleotides matching TRBD2. As DNA, the CDR3 is TGTGCCAGCAGCCGCACCGTAAAAACTAGCGGGGAAACAGATACGCAGTATTTT. Its translation: CASSRTVKTSGETDTQYF.